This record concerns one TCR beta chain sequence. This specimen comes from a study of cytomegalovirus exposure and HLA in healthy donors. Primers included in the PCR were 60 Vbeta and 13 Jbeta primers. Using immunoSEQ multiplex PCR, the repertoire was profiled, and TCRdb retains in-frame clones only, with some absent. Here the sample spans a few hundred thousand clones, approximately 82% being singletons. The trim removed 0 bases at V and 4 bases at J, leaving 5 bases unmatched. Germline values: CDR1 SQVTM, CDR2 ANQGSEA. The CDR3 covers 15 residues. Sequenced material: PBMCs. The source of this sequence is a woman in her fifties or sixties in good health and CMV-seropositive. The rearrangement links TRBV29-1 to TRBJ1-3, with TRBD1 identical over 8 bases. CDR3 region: CSVEEGRGLGNTIYF. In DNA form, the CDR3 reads TGCAGCGTTGAAGAGGGCAGGGGGCTCGGAAACACCATATATTTT.